This T cell receptor beta chain was observed in a study of cytomegalovirus exposure and HLA in healthy donors. The study, taken as a whole, reports: Most TCR sequences proved rare, with some public TCRs found in many donors. Investigators reported fewer than 200 TCR beta chains as tied to cytomegalovirus. The classifier reportedly diagnosed cytomegalovirus status with high specificity and sensitivity. TCR clusters originating in the first cohort tended to co-occur in the 120 validation repertoires, according to a later analysis.

V lost 5 bases to trimming and J lost 1 base; unmatched junction nucleotides: 11. Germline values: CDR1 SGHNT, CDR2 YENEEA. This CDR3 is built from 17 residues. The repertoire was sequenced with immunoSEQ multiplex PCR; TCRdb's copy has only in-frame clones and lacks some. This sample has tens of thousands of clones, with 85% to 95% found just once. Concerning this clone itself: The antigen is not known.

The rearrangement uses TRBV11-3 and TRBJ1-1, with 9 bases that match TRBD1. The sequenced material came from PBMCs. This TCR derives from a woman between 18 and 29 years old in good health and CMV-seronegative. The CDR3 here is CASSRGQGGWENTEAFF. The CDR3 DNA follows: TGTGCCAGCAGCCGGGGACAGGGAGGATGGGAGAACACTGAAGCTTTCTTT.